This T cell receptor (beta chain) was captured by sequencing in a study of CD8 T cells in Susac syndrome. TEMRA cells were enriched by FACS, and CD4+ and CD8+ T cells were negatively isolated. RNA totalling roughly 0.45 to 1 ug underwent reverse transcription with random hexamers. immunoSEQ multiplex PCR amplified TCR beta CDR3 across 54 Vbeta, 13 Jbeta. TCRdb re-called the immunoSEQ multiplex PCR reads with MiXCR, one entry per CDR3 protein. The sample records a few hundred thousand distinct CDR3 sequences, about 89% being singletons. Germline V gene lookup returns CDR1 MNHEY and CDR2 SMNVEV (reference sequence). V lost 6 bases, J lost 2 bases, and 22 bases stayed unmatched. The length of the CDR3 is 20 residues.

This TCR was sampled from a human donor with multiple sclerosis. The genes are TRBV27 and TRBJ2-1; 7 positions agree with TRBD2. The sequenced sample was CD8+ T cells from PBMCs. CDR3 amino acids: CASSSKFPGREDEAYNEQFF. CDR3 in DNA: TGTGCCAGCAGCTCGAAGTTCCCAGGGAGGGAAGATGAAGCCTACAATGAGCAGTTCTTC.